A selection of T cell receptor beta chains follows, all from one sample in a study of T cells in Graves' hyperthyroidism and ophthalmopathy. A single record per CDR3 protein comes from TCRdb applying MiXCR to the multiplex PCR reads. The top ten clones hold approximately 60% of a sample with hundreds of thousands of distinct CDR3 sequences, 22% of them seen once. Source material: blood. The origin of the receptors is a man aged 25 to 40 with Graves' ophthalmopathy. Both conserved end residues are part of each CDR3. The D gene is left open where the match is weak. Expanded clones are given a class, and other clones once, few, many or no size at all.

>TRBV7-9|NA|TRBD1|TRBJ2-7
CASSSEHRTGRPEQYF
TGTGCCAGCAGTTCAGAACATCGGACAGGGCGTCCCGAGCAGTACTTC
>TRBV20-1|NA|TRBD2|TRBJ2-2
CSARDQGLPNTGELFF
TGCAGTGCTAGAGATCAGGGACTACCGAACACCGGGGAGCTGTTTTTT
>TRBV28|once|NA|TRBJ1-2
CASSSPDIYGYTF
TGTGCCAGCAGTTCTCCAGATATCTATGGCTACACCTTC
>TRBV28|NA|NA|TRBJ2-1
CASRGPPNEQFF
TGTGCCAGCAGGGGTCCACCTAATGAGCAGTTCTTC
>TRBV7-9|NA|NA|TRBJ2-4
CASSPGSLAKNIQYF
TGTGCCAGCAGCCCCGGTAGTCTAGCCAAAAACATTCAGTACTTC
>TRBV11-3|NA|NA|TRBJ1-1
CASSWAIGGKYTEAFF
TGTGCCAGCAGCTGGGCGATTGGGGGTAAATACACTGAAGCTTTCTTT
>TRBV15|few|NA|TRBJ1-1
CATSREIQNTEAFF
TGTGCCACCAGCAGAGAAATACAGAACACTGAAGCTTTCTTT
>TRBV6-2/TRBV6-3|many|TRBD2|TRBJ2-1
CASSSRWWEGHEQFF
TGTGCCAGCAGTTCTAGGTGGTGGGAGGGCCACGAGCAGTTCTTC
>TRBV2|few|TRBD1|TRBJ1-5
CASSEAQTGAQHF
TGTGCCAGCAGTGAAGCCCAGACAGGGGCCCAGCATTTT
>TRBV2|many|TRBD2|TRBJ2-5
CASTGTSGRLYQETQYF
TGTGCCAGCACCGGGACTAGCGGGAGGTTGTACCAAGAGACCCAGTACTTC
>TRBV11-3|few|TRBD1|TRBJ2-7
CASSLRAGGYEQYF
TGTGCCAGCAGCTTGAGGGCAGGGGGATACGAGCAGTACTTC
>TRBV28|NA|TRBD1|TRBJ1-5
CASSLDPQGGNQPQHF
TGTGCCAGCAGTTTAGACCCACAGGGGGGGAATCAGCCCCAGCATTTT
>TRBV7-9|few|NA|TRBJ2-3
CASTTTRPDTQYF
TGTGCCAGCACCACGACCCGTCCAGATACGCAGTATTTT
>TRBV13|NA|NA|TRBJ2-5
CASSLPSGAQETQYF
TGTGCCAGCAGCTTACCTTCGGGAGCCCAAGAGACCCAGTACTTC
>TRBV3-1|NA|TRBD2|TRBJ2-1
CASSLGLAVSNEQFF
TGTGCCAGCAGCCTCGGGCTAGCGGTGTCCAATGAGCAGTTCTTC
>TRBV5-1|NA|NA|TRBJ2-1
CASTLGSQNSYNEQFF
TGCGCCAGCACCCTCGGCAGCCAAAACTCCTACAATGAGCAGTTCTTC
>TRBV29-1|NA|TRBD2|TRBJ2-1
CSVIGLAPYNEQFF
TGCAGCGTCATCGGACTAGCGCCTTACAATGAGCAGTTCTTC
>TRBV6-1|NA|NA|TRBJ2-3
CASSRPRGASTDTQYF
TGTGCCAGCAGTCGCCCCCGGGGAGCTAGCACAGATACGCAGTATTTT
>TRBV20-1|NA|NA|TRBJ2-1
CSVRGLQRVFYNEQFF
TGCAGTGTCCGGGGACTCCAGCGGGTCTTTTACAATGAGCAGTTCTTC
>TRBV12-5|few|NA|TRBJ2-7
CASAPGAINEQYF
TGTGCTAGTGCTCCTGGGGCAATCAACGAGCAGTACTTC
>TRBV5-1|few|TRBD1|TRBJ1-6
CASSSGQGADSPLHF
TGCGCCAGCAGCAGCGGACAGGGCGCCGATTCACCCCTCCACTTT
>TRBV19|few|NA|TRBJ1-1
CASSMVQDTEAFF
TGTGCCAGTAGTATGGTTCAGGACACTGAAGCTTTCTTT
>TRBV14|NA|NA|TRBJ2-1
CASSQGLDPYNEQFF
TGTGCCAGCAGCCAAGGACTAGATCCTTACAATGAGCAGTTCTTC
>TRBV7-3|NA|TRBD1|TRBJ1-5
CASSFNRDRVGNQPQHF
TGTGCCAGCAGCTTTAACCGGGACAGGGTAGGCAATCAGCCCCAGCATTTT
>TRBV18|few|NA|TRBJ1-5
CASSPGGTETNQPQHF
TGTGCCAGCTCACCGGGGGGGACGGAGACGAATCAGCCCCAGCATTTT
>TRBV6-1|NA|NA|TRBJ2-1
CASSEEWEYNEQFF
TGTGCCAGCAGTGAAGAATGGGAATACAATGAGCAGTTCTTC
>TRBV5-1|NA|NA|TRBJ2-1
CASSLGGQFNEQFF
TGCGCCAGCAGCTTGGGCGGACAATTCAATGAGCAGTTCTTC
>TRBV20-1|many|NA|TRBJ2-1
CSLTRSHEQFF
TGCAGCCTAACTAGGTCCCATGAGCAGTTCTTC
>TRBV30|many|NA|TRBJ1-4
CAWSLDFEKLFF
TGTGCCTGGAGTTTGGACTTTGAAAAACTGTTTTTT
>TRBV11-3|many|NA|TRBJ2-3
CASRISGGGDTQYF
TGTGCCAGCAGAATCAGTGGTGGGGGAGATACGCAGTATTTT
>TRBV20-1|many|NA|TRBJ2-2
CSASGQFTGELFF
TGCAGTGCCAGTGGACAATTCACCGGGGAGCTGTTTTTT
>TRBV6-6|few|TRBD1|TRBJ2-7
CASSYEGAAYEQYF
TGTGCCAGCAGTTACGAGGGGGCGGCCTACGAGCAGTACTTC
>TRBV29-1|once|TRBD2|TRBJ2-1
CSVGAGGWSNEQFF
TGCAGCGTTGGAGCGGGAGGGTGGAGTAATGAGCAGTTCTTC
>TRBV12-3/TRBV12-4|once|NA|TRBJ1-5
CAGSPQGRSNQPQHF
TGTGCCGGCAGTCCACAGGGAAGGAGCAATCAGCCCCAGCATTTT
>TRBV20-1|NA|TRBD2|TRBJ2-7
CSALRTSGTDEQYF
TGCAGTGCCCTTCGGACTAGCGGGACCGACGAGCAGTACTTC
>TRBV24-1|NA|NA|TRBJ2-1
CATSDPRGSSFGQFF
TGTGCCACCAGTGATCCCAGGGGCTCCTCGTTCGGGCAGTTCTTC
>TRBV11-2|many|TRBD2|TRBJ2-5
CASAREGSGGTGETQYF
TGTGCCAGCGCCCGGGAGGGTAGCGGGGGCACCGGGGAGACCCAGTACTTC
>TRBV5-1|NA|TRBD2|TRBJ2-2
CASSFPPGLAIGELFF
TGCGCCAGCAGCTTCCCACCGGGACTAGCAATCGGGGAGCTGTTTTTT
>TRBV30|many|NA|TRBJ2-3
CAWSDVDDTQYF
TGTGCCTGGAGTGATGTGGACGATACGCAGTATTTT
>TRBV27|NA|NA|TRBJ2-1
CASSLSSGATYNEQFF
TGTGCCAGCAGTTTAAGTAGCGGAGCTACCTACAATGAGCAGTTCTTC
>TRBV2|few|TRBD2|TRBJ2-3
CATSEPGLAGGPGTDTQYF
TGTGCCACCAGTGAACCGGGACTAGCGGGAGGGCCGGGGACAGATACGCAGTATTTT
>TRBV20-1|many|NA|TRBJ2-3
CSASDVASTQYF
TGCAGTGCTAGCGACGTAGCCAGCACGCAGTATTTT
>TRBV5-1|many|NA|TRBJ1-1
CASSFEIRASNTEAFF
TGCGCCAGCAGCTTTGAAATAAGGGCCTCGAACACTGAAGCTTTCTTT
>TRBV7-9|NA|NA|TRBJ2-1
CASSLASYDTDSYNEQFF
TGTGCCAGCAGCTTAGCGTCCTACGACACCGACTCCTACAATGAGCAGTTCTTC
>TRBV30|NA|NA|TRBJ2-4
CACGALAKNIQYF
TGTGCCTGCGGGGCCTTAGCCAAAAACATTCAGTACTTC
>TRBV28|few|TRBD1|TRBJ2-2
CASSLGGTGYTGELFF
TGTGCCAGCAGTTTGGGTGGGACAGGCTACACCGGGGAGCTGTTTTTT
>TRBV28|NA|NA|TRBJ2-3
CASSFSMSDTQYF
TGTGCCAGCAGTTTCAGTATGTCAGATACGCAGTATTTT
>TRBV24-1|NA|NA|TRBJ2-7
CATSDRGRTGSYEQYF
TGTGCCACCAGTGATCGCGGCAGGACCGGGTCCTACGAGCAGTACTTC